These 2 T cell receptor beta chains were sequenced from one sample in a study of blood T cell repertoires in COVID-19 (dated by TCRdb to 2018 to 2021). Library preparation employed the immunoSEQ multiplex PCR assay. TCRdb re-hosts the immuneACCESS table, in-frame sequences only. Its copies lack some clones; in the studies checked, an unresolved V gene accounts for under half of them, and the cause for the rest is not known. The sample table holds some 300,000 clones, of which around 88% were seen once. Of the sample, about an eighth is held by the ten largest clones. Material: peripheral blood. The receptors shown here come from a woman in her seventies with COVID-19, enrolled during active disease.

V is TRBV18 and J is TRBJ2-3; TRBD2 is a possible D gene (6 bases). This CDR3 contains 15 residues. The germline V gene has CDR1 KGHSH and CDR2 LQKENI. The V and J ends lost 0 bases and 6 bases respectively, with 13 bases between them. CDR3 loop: CASSPPAGAGDTQYF. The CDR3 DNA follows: TGTGCCAGCTCACCACCCGCTGGGGCGGGGGATACGCAGTATTTT.

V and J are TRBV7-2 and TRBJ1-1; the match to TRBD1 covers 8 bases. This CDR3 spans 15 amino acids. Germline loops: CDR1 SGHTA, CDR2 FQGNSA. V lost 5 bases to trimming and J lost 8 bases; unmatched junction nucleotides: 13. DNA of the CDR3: TGTGCCAGCAGCGTAGGACAGGGTCGTGGAGCCGAAGCTTTCTTT. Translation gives CASSVGQGRGAEAFF.